One sample yielded the 19 T cell receptor beta chains listed below, sequenced in a study of shared clonotypes between healthy human individuals. The data were produced by immunoSEQ multiplex PCR, yet TCRdb's version contains in-frame clones alone and is incomplete. The sample contains about 1.1 million clones, 60% to 80% of which appear only once. Sequenced: memory CD4+ T cells from PBMCs. The subset here: CD45RA-negative fraction. The receptors come from a man between 18 and 35 years old in good health. Some clones in this sample may be carry-over from other donors' samples.

This clone was recorded a few times. The chain couples TRBV6-6 to TRBJ2-2; TRBD1 is a possible D gene (5 bases). Germline loops: CDR1 MNHNY, CDR2 SVGAGI (reference sequence). This CDR3 region has 16 residues. V was cut by 2 bases and J by 4 bases, with 14 bases left in between. This chain's CDR3 is CASSYPVGRATGELFF. For the CDR3, the DNA is TGTGCCAGCAGTTACCCGGTGGGGCGCGCCACCGGGGAGCTGTTTTTT.

As concerns this clone: A far larger clone is one base from this, pointing to a likely read error. J is TRBJ2-7 and V is TRBV7-9, with 7 bases identical to TRBD2. Germline values: CDR1 SEHNR, CDR2 FQNEAQ (reference sequence). The CDR3 length is 16 residues. In nucleotides, the CDR3 is TGTGCCAGCAGCTTAGCGGGAGGGCCCACTAGATACGAGCAGTGCTTC. Protein: CASSLAGGPTRYEQCF.

This clone showed up just a few times. V and J are TRBV28 and TRBJ1-5; tentative D call: TRBD1 (6 bases). V lost 8 bases and J lost 0, with 17 bases in between. CDR3 length: 16 amino acids. Germline loops: CDR1 MDHEN, CDR2 SYDVKM. The CDR3: CASSWGAISSNQPQHF. The CDR3, as DNA: TGTGCCAGCTCCTGGGGGGCGATTTCTAGCAATCAGCCCCAGCATTTT.

The V and J genes are TRBV2 and TRBJ1-1, with D hard to call. The V and J ends lost 2 bases and 5 bases respectively, with 9 bases between them. Germline V CDR1 and CDR2: SNHLY, FYNNEI. The CDR3 contains 13 residues. The CDR3 nucleotides read TGTGCCAGCAGTGAACAGCCTCGGACTGAAGCTTTCTTT. This encodes CASSEQPRTEAFF.

This clone appeared a few times. The genes are TRBV27 and TRBJ2-1; D is possibly TRBD1 or TRBD2 (7 bases each). V was cut by 5 bases and J by 2 bases, with 16 bases left in between. Germline CDR1 is MNHEY and CDR2 is SMNVEV (reference sequence). There are 16 residues in the CDR3. In DNA form, the CDR3 reads TGTGCCAGCAGTCCAGGGGGGGATCTCCCCTACAATGAGCAGTTCTTC. It yields the protein CASSPGGDLPYNEQFF.

V is TRBV2 and J is TRBJ2-7, with 9 bases identical to TRBD1. Germline values: CDR1 SNHLY, CDR2 FYNNEI. The ends lost 7 bases at V and 6 bases at J; junction bases unmatched: 13. This CDR3 contains 15 residues. Written as DNA, the CDR3 is TGTGCCAGCATCTTGGACAGGGGAAGACTGGGCGAGCAGTACTTC. This encodes CASILDRGRLGEQYF.

About this clone: This sequence may be a read error, since a much larger clone differs from it by one base. The V gene is TRBV11-1, the J gene TRBJ1-5; 8 bases map to TRBD1. The CDR3 extends over 13 amino acids. Germline values: CDR1 SGHAT, CDR2 FQDESV (reference sequence). After removal of 4 bases from V and 4 bases from J, the junction contained 0 bases not matched to a gene. CDR3 amino acids: CASSWDRNQPQHF. CDR3 bases: TGTGCCAGCAGCTGGGACAGGAATCAGCCCCAGCATTTT.

The chain has TRBV30 and TRBJ1-1, with D possibly being TRBD1 (5 bases). Germline V gene data show CDR1 as GTSNPN and CDR2 as SVGIG (reference sequence). Trimming shortened V by 6 bases and J by 6 bases, and 11 bases separated the two germline ends. This CDR3 has 11 residues. The CDR3 sequence is CACSGVAEAFF. The CDR3 region has the DNA TGTGCCTGCTCGGGGGTGGCTGAAGCTTTCTTT.

The chain links TRBV5-1 to TRBJ2-1, with TRBD2 matching over 9 bases. Trimming removed 0 bases from V and 9 bases from J; junction bases left unmatched: 7. Germline assignment: CDR1 SGHRS and CDR2 YFSETQ. This CDR3 contains 15 residues. CDR3 sequence: CASSLAAGGPGEQFF. The DNA for the CDR3 is TGCGCCAGCAGCTTGGCTGCGGGAGGGCCAGGTGAGCAGTTCTTC.

The rearrangement links TRBV5-4 to TRBJ2-7; 11 bases map to TRBD1. The CDR3 has 16 amino acids. The J segment lost 2 bases and the V segment lost 1 base, leaving 5 bases of the junction unmatched. The germline V gene encodes CDR1 SGHNT and CDR2 YYREEE (reference sequence). The CDR3 coding sequence is TGTGCCAGCAGCTTGCCCGGACAGGGGGCCACCTACGAGCAGTACTTC. Translating gives CASSLPGQGATYEQYF. The full variable domain, its missing parts supplied by reference TRBV5-4 and TRBJ2-7, is ETGVTQSPTHLIKTRGQQVTLRCSSQSGHNTVSWYQQALGQGPQFIFQYYREEENGRGNFPPRFSGLQFPNYSSELNVNALELDDSALYLCASSLPGQGATYEQYFGPGTRLTVT.

The chain links TRBV5-1 to TRBJ2-7; D unclear. The CDR3 extends over 14 amino acids. Germline V gene lookup returns CDR1 SGHRS and CDR2 YFSETQ. Deletions cut 0 bases from V and 3 bases from J, with 10 bases between. This chain's CDR3 is CASSLEQPHYEQYF. CDR3 bases: TGCGCCAGCAGCTTGGAGCAGCCACACTACGAGCAGTACTTC. The entire variable domain, with the rest obtained from reference TRBV5-1 and TRBJ2-7, is as follows: KAGVTQTPRYLIKTRGQQVTLSCSPISGHRSVSWYQQTPGQGLQFLFEYFSETQRNKGNFPGRFSGRQFSNSRSEMNVSTLELGDSALYLCASSLEQPHYEQYFGPGTRLTVT.

The CDR3 loop is CASSSTSGKTYNEQFF. The CDR3 nucleotides read TGTGCCAGCAGCTCGACTAGCGGGAAGACCTACAATGAGCAGTTCTTC. V usage is TRBV5-8 and J usage is TRBJ2-1; TRBD2 matches at 11 bases. Germline CDR1 reads SGHTS; CDR2 reads YDEGEE. The J segment lost 2 bases and the V segment lost 3 bases, leaving 4 bases of the junction unmatched. The CDR3 runs to 16 residues.

This chain connects TRBV7-2 to TRBJ2-2; D is undetermined. Germline V lookup: CDR1 SGHTA, CDR2 FQGNSA. There are 12 residues in the CDR3. Trimming left V 1 base short and J 8 bases short, with 5 bases between. The CDR3 DNA sequence: TGTGCCAGCAGCTTAGACTGGGGGGAGCTGTTTTTT. Encoded protein: CASSLDWGELFF.

The chain combines TRBV6-1 with TRBJ2-7; no clear D gene. The length of the CDR3 is 12 residues. Germline V gene sequence: CDR1 MNHNS, CDR2 SASEGT. With 9 bases removed from V and 0 bases from J, the gap between germline ends came to 9 bases. In DNA, the CDR3 is TGTGCCAGTCTCCTCGCCTCCTACGAGCAGTACTTC. Translated: CASLLASYEQYF.

The rearrangement uses TRBV18 and TRBJ1-1; weak D call: TRBD1 (5 bases). V was clipped by 4 bases and J by 0 bases, with 15 bases between them. The CDR3 spans 16 residues. From germline, CDR1 is KGHSH and CDR2 LQKENI. For the CDR3, the DNA is TGTGCCAGCTCACTCGAATGGGGACGGCTGAACACTGAAGCTTTCTTT. It encodes CASSLEWGRLNTEAFF.

The chain joins TRBV11-2 to TRBJ2-5; D ambiguous. There are 14 residues in the CDR3. Germline values: CDR1 SGHAT, CDR2 FQNNGV. V was cut by 5 bases and J by 5 bases, with 15 bases left in between. CDR3 coding DNA: TGTGCCAGCAGCCCATTAGGGCTCGGGGAGACCCAGTACTTC. It is translated as CASSPLGLGETQYF.

This rearrangement joins TRBV5-1 to TRBJ2-5, with D maybe TRBD1 (6 bases). This CDR3 spans 15 amino acids. Trimming took 3 bases from V and 4 from J, leaving 16 bases between them. Germline-derived CDR1 and CDR2 are SGHRS and YFSETQ. CDR3 residues: CASSSLGTPRETQYF. In DNA, the CDR3 is TGCGCCAGCAGCTCGCTCGGGACACCCCGAGAGACCCAGTACTTC.

The chain carries TRBV9 and TRBJ2-3; possibly TRBD2 for D (6 bases). CDR1 and CDR2 (germline): SGDLS, YYNGEE. V shed 0 bases and J shed 4 bases, with 9 bases lying between them. CDR3 size: 14 residues. Here the CDR3 reads CASSVDGTADTQYF. The CDR3 coding sequence is TGTGCCAGCAGCGTAGACGGGACTGCAGATACGCAGTATTTT. Complete variable domain (other parts from reference TRBV9 and TRBJ2-3): DSGVTQTPKHLITATGQRVTLRCSPRSGDLSVYWYQQSLDQGLQFLIQYYNGEERAKGNILERFSAQQFPDLHSELNLSSLELGDSALYFCASSVDGTADTQYFGPGTRLTVL.

V usage is TRBV28 and J usage is TRBJ1-5, with D unresolved. Trimming removed 4 bases from V and 4 bases from J, with 14 bases in between. The CDR3 runs 15 residues. Germline CDR1 is MDHEN and CDR2 is SYDVKM. The CDR3 region has the DNA TGTGCCAGCAGTTCTGGTGGGCAGGCTAATCAGCCCCAGCATTTT. It codes for CASSSGGQANQPQHF.